The 27 T cell receptor beta chains below were found in one sample sequenced in a study of cytomegalovirus exposure and HLA in healthy donors. With 60 Vbeta and 13 Jbeta primers, the PCR was carried out. Sequencing used immunoSEQ multiplex PCR; TCRdb keeps in-frame clones, though not all of them. The sample shows 150,000 to 200,000 clones, 65% to 70% of them seen only once. Sequencing input: PBMCs. These TCRs come from a man aged 25 to 45 in good health and CMV-seropositive.

The chain carries TRBV9 and TRBJ1-1; D is perhaps TRBD1 (6 bases). V was shortened by 1 base and J by 4 bases, with 17 bases between the two germline ends. This CDR3 is built from 16 residues. The germline CDR1 and CDR2 sequences are SGDLS and YYNGEE. The CDR3 reads CASSVTWTPRGTEAFF. CDR3 nucleotides: TGTGCCAGCAGCGTAACGTGGACACCCAGGGGCACTGAAGCTTTCTTT.

This chain links TRBV7-2 with TRBJ2-7; TRBD1 matches at 8 bases. The junction had 12 bases not matched to a gene; V was cut back by 5 bases and J by 12 bases. This CDR3 contains 13 residues. CDR1 and CDR2 (germline): SGHTA, FQGNSA. The CDR3, as DNA: TGTGCCAGCAGCGCAGGGACAGGACCCCTTTGGTACTTC. It codes for CASSAGTGPLWYF.

Here the CDR3 reads CASSPRQGANTEAFF. The DNA of the CDR3 is TGTGCCAGCAGCCCTAGACAGGGGGCGAACACTGAAGCTTTCTTT. The rearrangement uses TRBV14 and TRBJ1-1; 10 bases map to TRBD1. The CDR3 runs to 15 residues. Germline V gene data show CDR1 as SGHDN and CDR2 as FVKESK. Trimming at V came to 4 bases and at J to 1 base, leaving 3 bases not matched to a gene.

The chain recombines TRBV6-1 with TRBJ2-7; possible D gene TRBD2, 7 bases. CDR1 and CDR2 from the germline V gene are MNHNS and SASEGT. This CDR3 contains 12 residues. Deletions cut 6 bases from V and 6 bases from J, with 12 bases between. The CDR3 nucleotides read TGTGCCAGCAGGATTGGGGGGGCCGAGCAGTACTTC. This translates into CASRIGGAEQYF.

The V gene is TRBV6-6, the J gene TRBJ2-5, with D unclear. The CDR3 has 11 amino acids. V was cut by 8 bases and J by 4 bases, with 8 bases left in between. From germline, CDR1 is MNHNY and CDR2 SVGAGI (reference sequence). CDR3 region: CASASGETQYF. In DNA form, the CDR3 reads TGTGCCAGCGCGAGTGGAGAGACCCAGTACTTC.

The V call is TRBV6-5, the J call TRBJ2-1; 10 bases fit TRBD1. J gave up 4 bases and V 5 bases, and 5 bases lay outside the gene matches. The CDR3 has 15 residues. In germline, CDR1 is MNHEY, CDR2 SVGAGI. The chain's CDR3 is CASSLGQGVYNEQFF. The CDR3 nucleotides are TGTGCCAGCAGTCTTGGACAGGGGGTATACAATGAGCAGTTCTTC.

The V gene is TRBV7-6, the J gene TRBJ1-2, with D unresolved. Germline V gives CDR1 SGHVS, CDR2 FNYEAQ. Trimming removed 1 base at V and 0 bases at J, with 9 bases between. The CDR3 spans 15 residues. CDR3 protein: CASSLDPEANYGYTF. DNA for the CDR3: TGTGCCAGCAGCTTAGACCCAGAAGCTAACTATGGCTACACCTTC.

The chain recombines TRBV5-6 with TRBJ1-2; D not resolved. The CDR3 has 13 residues. V dropped 0 bases and J dropped 5 bases, with 8 bases sitting between them. The V gene's germline CDR1 is SGHDT and CDR2 YYEEEE. CDR3 sequence (DNA): TGTGCCAGCAGCTTGGGTGCTAGGTATGGCTACACCTTC. Protein product: CASSLGARYGYTF.

The rearrangement uses TRBV28 and TRBJ1-1; perhaps TRBD1 as D (6 bases). Germline V gives CDR1 MDHEN, CDR2 SYDVKM. The CDR3 spans 11 residues. Trimming cost V 5 bases and J 7 bases, with 8 bases left between them. The CDR3 reads CASSRTVEAFF. For the CDR3, the DNA is TGTGCCAGCAGTCGGACAGTTGAAGCTTTCTTT.

The J gene is TRBJ2-2, the V gene TRBV30, with TRBD2 matching 7 bases. This CDR3 region has 15 residues. The germline V gene encodes CDR1 GTSNPN and CDR2 SVGIG (reference sequence). J was trimmed by 7 bases and V by 0 bases; bases with no gene match: 8. The CDR3 DNA reads TGTGCCTGGAGTGTTCGCGGGAGAGTGGTCGGGGAGCTGTTTTTT. Its translation is CAWSVRGRVVGELFF.

The rearrangement joins TRBV18 to TRBJ2-7; TRBD1 matches at 8 bases. The V segment lost 3 bases and the J segment 3 bases; nucleotides outside the gene matches: 7. This CDR3 contains 15 residues. Per germline, CDR1 KGHSH and CDR2 LQKENI. The CDR3 region is CASSPEQGTGYEQYF. For the CDR3, the DNA is TGTGCCAGCTCACCTGAACAGGGGACAGGCTACGAGCAGTACTTC.

CDR3 sequence reads: CASSPGGSNQPQHF. The CDR3 nucleotides read TGCGCCAGCAGCCCCGGAGGCAGCAATCAGCCCCAGCATTTT. V is TRBV5-1 and J is TRBJ1-5; D is undetermined. The CDR3 runs 14 residues. From germline, CDR1 is SGHRS and CDR2 YFSETQ. Trimming removed 4 bases at V and 1 base at J, with 9 bases between.

This clone has just a few counts. Distinct nucleotide sequences in the sample also encode this CDR3. V is TRBV29-1 and J is TRBJ1-1, with D possibly matching TRBD1 (6 bases). Germline assignment: CDR1 SQVTM and CDR2 ANQGSEA. The CDR3 contains 13 residues. The V end was cut by 5 bases, the J end by 0 bases, with 10 bases between. CDR3 coding DNA: TGCAGCGTTACGGACAGAGTGAACACTGAAGCTTTCTTT. It specifies CSVTDRVNTEAFF.

This clone turned up a few times. The V gene is TRBV7-2, the J gene TRBJ2-7; D uncertain. This CDR3 has 11 residues. Trimming cost V 1 base and J 10 bases, with 8 bases left between them. Germline assignment: CDR1 SGHTA and CDR2 FQGNSA. The DNA for the CDR3 is TGTGCCAGCAGCTTAGATAAGCTCCAGTACTTC. Residues: CASSLDKLQYF.

The V gene is TRBV15, the J gene TRBJ2-7; 7 bases are a match to TRBD1. The CDR3 loop spans 15 amino acids. Germline lookup yields CDR1 LNHNV and CDR2 YYDKDF (reference sequence). The ends lost 3 bases at V and 2 bases at J; junction bases unmatched: 7. The CDR3 nucleotides read TGTGCCACCAGCAGCTCCCGGGACAGAGCCTACGAGCAGTACTTC. Translated: CATSSSRDRAYEQYF.

The chain uses TRBV18 and TRBJ2-7; D might be TRBD1 (5 bases). Trimming stripped 3 bases from V and 3 bases from J, with 15 bases between. Looked up from germline, CDR1 is KGHSH and CDR2 is LQKENI. The length of the CDR3 is 15 residues. CDR3: CASSPRDKADYEQYF. CDR3 in DNA: TGTGCCAGCTCACCCAGGGATAAGGCTGACTACGAGCAGTACTTC. The complete variable domain, with remaining parts taken from reference TRBV18 and TRBJ2-7, reads NAGVMQNPRHLVRRRGQEARLRCSPMKGHSHVYWYRQLPEEGLKFMVYLQKENIIDESGMPKERFSAEFPKEGPSILRIQQVVRGDSAAYFCASSPRDKADYEQYFGPGTRLTVT.

This clone was found a few times. The J gene is TRBJ2-5, the V gene TRBV5-1, with D perhaps matching TRBD1 (5 bases). The CDR3 length is 14 residues. With 0 bases removed from V and 5 bases from J, the gap between germline ends came to 11 bases. Looked up from germline, CDR1 is SGHRS and CDR2 is YFSETQ. The CDR3 DNA reads as TGCGCCAGCAGCTTGGCCAGGGTTGAGGAGACCCAGTACTTC. Amino acid sequence: CASSLARVEETQYF.

This chain uses TRBV7-2 with TRBJ2-7, with 8 bases aligning to TRBD2. With V trimmed by 5 bases and J by 6 bases, 12 bases remained unmatched. The CDR3 is 15 residues long. Germline CDR1 SGHTA, CDR2 FQGNSA. The CDR3 DNA follows: TGTGCCAGCAGCCTTAGCGGGATCCTCCCAGGCGAGCAGTACTTC. Protein sequence: CASSLSGILPGEQYF. The full variable domain, its missing parts supplied by reference TRBV7-2 and TRBJ2-7, is GAGVSQSPSNKVTEKGKDVELRCDPISGHTALYWYRQSLGQGLEFLIYFQGNSAPDKSGLPSDRFSAERTGGSVSTLTIQRTQQEDSAVYLCASSLSGILPGEQYFGPGTRLTVT.

This clone occurred a few times. The chain recombines TRBV4-2 with TRBJ2-6; possibly TRBD1 for D (5 bases). Germline-derived CDR1 and CDR2 are LGHNA and YNFKEQ. This CDR3 is 23 amino acids long. V was pared by 0 bases and J by 2 bases, with 29 bases between. CDR3 protein: CASSQEGLGGSRGIAAGANVLTF. In DNA form, the CDR3 reads TGTGCCAGCAGCCAAGAGGGGCTTGGTGGTTCCCGAGGTATCGCTGCTGGGGCCAACGTCCTGACTTTC.

Of note for this clone: At one of its ends the junction is not consistent with the germline gene, which may arise from a read error. The rearrangement uses TRBV7-7 and TRBJ2-1; no definite D call. Germline loops: CDR1 SSHAT, CDR2 FNYEAQ (reference sequence). This CDR3 contains 12 residues. CDR3 sequence (DNA): TGTGCTAGCAGCTTATCGGGTGGCGAGCAGTTCTTC. This gives the protein CASSLSGGEQFF.

This rearrangement joins TRBV6-1 to TRBJ2-7, with 9 bases identical to TRBD2. Germline CDR1 and CDR2: MNHNS and SASEGT. After removal of 2 bases from V and 5 bases from J, the junction contained 7 bases not matched to a gene. The CDR3 contains 15 residues. This CDR3 reads CASSEYSGSLNEQYF. The CDR3 DNA reads as TGTGCCAGCAGTGAATATAGCGGGAGTCTCAACGAGCAGTACTTC.

This sequence joins TRBV11-3 and TRBJ1-4; D gene ambiguous. The CDR3 spans 16 residues. Deletions cut 4 bases from V and 5 bases from J, with 17 bases between. CDR1 and CDR2 from the germline V gene are SGHNT and YENEEA. The CDR3 region is CASSSPFFEGNEKLFF. DNA of the CDR3: TGTGCCAGCAGCTCCCCGTTCTTCGAGGGAAATGAAAAACTGTTTTTT.

The chain recombines TRBV7-8 with TRBJ1-1, with a possible D match to TRBD1 (5 bases). The V end was cut by 2 bases, the J end by 4 bases, with 14 bases between. Germline CDR1 is SGHVS and CDR2 is FQNEAQ. This CDR3 comprises 15 residues. The CDR3 region is CASSLPGREGTEAFF. The CDR3 bases are TGTGCCAGCAGCTTACCCGGCAGGGAAGGCACTGAAGCTTTCTTT. Looking up the rest from reference TRBV7-8 and TRBJ1-1 gives the full variable domain: GAGVSQSPRYKVAKRGQDVALRCDPISGHVSLFWYQQALGQGPEFLTYFQNEAQLDKSGLPSDRFFAERPEGSVSTLKIQRTQQEDSAVYLCASSLPGREGTEAFFGQGTRLTVV.

The rearrangement uses TRBV11-2 and TRBJ2-3, with a weak D call TRBD2 (5 bases). Germline lookup yields CDR1 SGHAT and CDR2 FQNNGV. V gave up 5 bases and J gave up 3 bases, with 12 bases separating them. The CDR3 totals 14 residues. This chain's CDR3 is CASSALAGTDTQYF. As DNA, the CDR3 is TGTGCCAGCAGCGCGCTAGCCGGGACAGATACGCAGTATTTT.

This chain connects TRBV27 to TRBJ1-5, with 10 bases fitting TRBD1. Germline assignment: CDR1 MNHEY and CDR2 SMNVEV (reference sequence). The CDR3 runs to 18 residues. V trimming: 4 bases; J trimming: 8 bases; junction bases outside the gene matches: 17. The CDR3 sequence: CASSSEGFIDRGLEPQHF. In nucleotides, the CDR3 is TGTGCCAGCAGTTCCGAAGGCTTTATCGACAGGGGGCTTGAGCCCCAGCATTTT.

V gene TRBV14 combines with J gene TRBJ2-7, with 8 nucleotides matching TRBD1. Per germline, CDR1 SGHDN and CDR2 FVKESK. Trimming cost V 4 bases and J 7 bases; bases outside gene matches: 6. The CDR3 is 13 amino acids. This chain's CDR3 is CASSPGGGYEQYF. The CDR3 coding sequence is TGTGCCAGCAGCCCAGGGGGCGGATATGAGCAGTACTTC.

The chain combines TRBV12-5 with TRBJ2-2; possibly TRBD1 for D (5 bases). This CDR3 spans 15 amino acids. Trimming stripped 5 bases from V and 6 bases from J, with 16 bases between. From germline, CDR1 is LGHNT and CDR2 FRNRAP. In DNA, the CDR3 is TGTGCTAGTGGTGGGCCCCCAGGGTTCGCCGGGGAGCTGTTTTTT. Translating it yields CASGGPPGFAGELFF.